These 3 T cell receptor beta chains share one sample of origin, sequenced in a study of cytomegalovirus exposure and HLA in healthy donors. It was with 60 Vbeta and 13 Jbeta primers that the PCR ran. Sequenced by immunoSEQ multiplex PCR; TCRdb stores in-frame clones only, minus some. The table shows 90,000 to 150,000 clones, with around 80% occurring only once. Sequencing was performed on PBMCs. The origin of the receptors is a woman under 30 in good health and CMV-seronegative.

The CDR3 region has the DNA TGTGCCAGCAGCTCCCCCGGCGGGTTTCTGTTGGACACTGAAGCTTTCTTT. Translating gives CASSSPGGFLLDTEAFF. This chain uses TRBV7-2 with TRBJ1-1, with no clear D. The CDR3 is 17 amino acids. Germline assignment: CDR1 SGHTA and CDR2 FQGNSA. V lost 4 bases and J lost 3, with 21 bases in between.

The CDR3, as DNA: TGCAGCGTTGAACCGACAGGGGTACCTACGCAGTATTTT. Protein: CSVEPTGVPTQYF. The J gene is TRBJ2-3, the V gene TRBV29-1; 8 bases line up with TRBD1. This CDR3 has 13 residues. Germline CDR1 and CDR2: SQVTM and ANQGSEA. Trimming at V came to 2 bases and at J to 8 bases, leaving 6 bases not matched to a gene.

There are a few counts of this clone. This rearrangement joins TRBV6-1 to TRBJ1-3, with D perhaps matching TRBD1 (5 bases). V was clipped by 2 bases and J by 4 bases, with 12 bases between them. From germline, CDR1 is MNHNS and CDR2 SASEGT. The CDR3 length is 15 residues. Written as DNA, the CDR3 is TGTGCCAGCAGTGAAACGGCAGGGAGGGGAAACACCATATATTTT. Protein product: CASSETAGRGNTIYF.